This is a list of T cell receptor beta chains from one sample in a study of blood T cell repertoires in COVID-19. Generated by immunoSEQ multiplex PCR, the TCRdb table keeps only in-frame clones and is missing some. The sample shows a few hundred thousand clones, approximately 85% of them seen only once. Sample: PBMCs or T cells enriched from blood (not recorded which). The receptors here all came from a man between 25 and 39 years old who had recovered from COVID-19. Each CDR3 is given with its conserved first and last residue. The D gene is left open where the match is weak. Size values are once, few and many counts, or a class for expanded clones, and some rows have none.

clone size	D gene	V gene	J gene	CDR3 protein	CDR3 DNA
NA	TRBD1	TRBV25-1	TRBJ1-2	CASSEGQGNYGYTF	TGTGCCAGCAGTGAAGGACAGGGGAACTATGGCTACACCTTC
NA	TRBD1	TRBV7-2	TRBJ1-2	CASSRTGLRGYTF	TGTGCCAGCAGTCGGACAGGACTTCGGGGCTACACCTTC
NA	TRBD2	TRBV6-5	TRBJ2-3	CASSRSGGEPDTQYF	TGTGCCAGCAGTCGTAGCGGGGGGGAGCCAGATACGCAGTATTTT
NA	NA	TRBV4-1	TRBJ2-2	CASSLQGGTGELFF	TGCGCCAGCAGCCTCCAGGGGGGCACCGGGGAGCTGTTTTTT
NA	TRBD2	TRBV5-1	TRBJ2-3	CASSSGTTRTDTQYF	TGCGCCAGCAGCTCCGGGACTACGAGGACGGATACGCAGTATTTT
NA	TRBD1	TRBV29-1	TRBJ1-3	CSGSFTGAGNTIYF	TGCAGCGGCTCGTTCACAGGGGCAGGAAACACCATATATTTT
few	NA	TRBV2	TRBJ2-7	CASSEDSFEQYF	TGTGCCAGCAGTGAAGATTCTTTCGAGCAGTACTTC
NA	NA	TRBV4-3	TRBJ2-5	CASSRGLFQETQYF	TGCGCCAGCAGCCGGGGACTCTTCCAAGAGACCCAGTACTTC
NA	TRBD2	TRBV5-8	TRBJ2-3	CASSFLAGVTDTQYF	TGTGCCAGCAGTTTCCTAGCGGGGGTTACAGATACGCAGTATTTT
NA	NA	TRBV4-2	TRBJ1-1	CASSLQSYTEAFF	TGTGCCAGCAGCCTACAGAGTTACACTGAAGCTTTCTTT
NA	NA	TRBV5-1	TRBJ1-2	CASSLSSPRGLNYGYTF	TGCGCCAGCAGCTTGAGTTCCCCAAGGGGCCTTAACTATGGCTACACCTTC
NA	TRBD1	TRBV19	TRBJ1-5	CASSWGQGDNQPQHF	TGTGCCAGCTCTTGGGGACAGGGGGACAATCAGCCCCAGCATTTT
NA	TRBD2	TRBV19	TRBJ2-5	CASSPGVAGPQETQYF	TGTGCCAGTAGTCCAGGAGTAGCGGGCCCACAAGAGACCCAGTACTTC
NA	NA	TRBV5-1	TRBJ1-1	CASRQVMAEAFF	TGCGCCAGCCGACAGGTGATGGCTGAAGCTTTCTTT
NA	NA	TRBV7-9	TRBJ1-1	CASSLGQIRTEAFF	TGTGCCAGCAGCTTAGGACAGATAAGGACTGAAGCTTTCTTT
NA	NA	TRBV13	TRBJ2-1	CASSRGSSYNEQFF	TGTGCCAGCAGCCGGGGGAGCTCCTACAATGAGCAGTTCTTC
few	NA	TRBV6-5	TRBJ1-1	CASSYDRRAFF	TGTGCCAGCAGTTACGATAGGAGGGCTTTCTTT
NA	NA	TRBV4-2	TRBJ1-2	CASSQVGGANYGYTF	TGTGCCAGCAGCCAAGTTGGGGGGGCTAACTATGGCTACACCTTC
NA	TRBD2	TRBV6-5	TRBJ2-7	CASRYTRTSYHEQYF	TGTGCCAGCAGATATACGAGGACTAGCTACCACGAGCAGTACTTC
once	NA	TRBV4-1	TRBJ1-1	CASSQEITGYTEAFF	TGCGCCAGCAGCCAAGAAATTACAGGGTACACTGAAGCTTTCTTT
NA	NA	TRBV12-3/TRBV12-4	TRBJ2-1	CASSAGQYNEQFF	TGTGCCAGCAGTGCGGGACAGTACAATGAGCAGTTCTTC
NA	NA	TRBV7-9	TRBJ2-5	CASSLRDIQETQYF	TGTGCCAGCAGCCTCCGGGACATCCAAGAGACCCAGTACTTC
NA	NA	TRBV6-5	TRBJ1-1	CASTPVGRTEAFF	TGTGCCAGCACACCGGTGGGGAGGACTGAAGCTTTCTTT
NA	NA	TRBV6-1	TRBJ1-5	CASSEGAGNQPQHF	TGTGCCAGCAGTGAAGGGGCAGGGAATCAGCCCCAGCATTTT
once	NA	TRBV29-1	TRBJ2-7	CSVVTGNVSPEQYF	TGCAGCGTTGTAACAGGGAATGTATCTCCCGAGCAGTACTTC
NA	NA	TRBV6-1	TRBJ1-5	CASSELVGFQGLSNQPQHF	TGTGCCAGCAGTGAACTTGTCGGGTTCCAGGGATTGAGCAATCAGCCCCAGCATTTT
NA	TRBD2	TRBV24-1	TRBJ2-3	CATSDPTPTSGGATDTQYF	TGTGCCACCAGTGATCCAACCCCGACTAGCGGGGGGGCAACAGATACGCAGTATTTT
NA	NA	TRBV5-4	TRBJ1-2	CASSLDWSGNYGYTF	TGTGCCAGCAGCTTGGATTGGTCAGGAAACTATGGCTACACCTTC
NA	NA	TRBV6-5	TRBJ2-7	CASSYSIGPAGEQYF	TGTGCCAGCAGTTACTCGATCGGACCCGCGGGCGAGCAGTACTTC
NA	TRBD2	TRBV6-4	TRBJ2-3	CASSVAGGALDTQYF	TGTGCCAGCAGCGTAGCGGGGGGGGCCTTAGATACGCAGTATTTT
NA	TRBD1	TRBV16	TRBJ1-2	CASSQSRGGGGYTF	TGTGCCAGCAGCCAATCGAGAGGGGGCGGCGGCTACACCTTC
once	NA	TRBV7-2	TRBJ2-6	CASSLRPGANVLTF	TGTGCCAGCAGCTTGAGGCCTGGGGCCAACGTCCTGACTTTC
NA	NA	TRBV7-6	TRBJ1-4	CASSLGVGTGGREKLFF	TGTGCCAGCAGCTTAGGGGTAGGGACCGGGGGACGAGAAAAACTGTTTTTT
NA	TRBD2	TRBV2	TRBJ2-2	CASSLAGGAGGELFF	TGTGCCAGCAGTCTAGCGGGGGGGGCCGGCGGGGAGCTGTTTTTT
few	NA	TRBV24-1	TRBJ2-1	CATSDSGSSFNEQFF	TGTGCCACCAGTGATTCAGGGTCGTCTTTCAATGAGCAGTTCTTC
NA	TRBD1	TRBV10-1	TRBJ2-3	CASSEGATDTQYF	TGCGCCAGCAGCGAGGGGGCCACAGATACGCAGTATTTT
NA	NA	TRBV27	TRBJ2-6	CASSTYVTGANVLTF	TGTGCCAGCAGCACCTACGTGACTGGGGCCAACGTCCTGACTTTC
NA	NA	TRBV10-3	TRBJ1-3	CAISDIRNTIYF	TGTGCCATCAGTGATATTAGAAACACCATATATTTT
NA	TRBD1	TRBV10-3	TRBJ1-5	CAISESKGTGEAQPQHF	TGTGCCATCAGTGAGTCTAAAGGGACAGGGGAAGCTCAGCCCCAGCATTTT
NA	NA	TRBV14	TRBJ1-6	CASSPIGLGSPLHF	TGTGCCAGCAGCCCAATTGGACTTGGTTCACCCCTCCACTTT
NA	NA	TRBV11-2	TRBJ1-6	CASSPEPLNSPLHF	TGTGCCAGCAGCCCTGAGCCGCTGAACTCACCCCTCCACTTT
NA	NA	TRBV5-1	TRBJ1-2	CASSIQGGDYGYTF	TGCGCCAGCAGCATCCAAGGCGGTGACTATGGCTACACCTTC
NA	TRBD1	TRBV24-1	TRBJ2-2	CATSDPEQGKAGELFF	TGTGCCACCAGTGATCCTGAACAGGGGAAGGCCGGGGAGCTGTTTTTT
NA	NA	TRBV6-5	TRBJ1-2	CASRLDSNLYGYTF	TGTGCCAGCAGATTGGACAGCAACCTATATGGCTACACCTTC
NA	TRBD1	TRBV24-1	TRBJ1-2	CATSDPGQGAGGYTF	TGTGCCACCAGTGACCCTGGACAGGGGGCTGGAGGCTACACCTTC
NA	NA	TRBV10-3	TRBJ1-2	CAISESKRDGYTF	TGTGCCATCAGTGAGTCGAAGCGGGATGGCTACACCTTC
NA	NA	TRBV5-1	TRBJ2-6	CASSEGSGANVLTF	TGCGCCAGCAGCGAGGGCTCTGGGGCCAACGTCCTGACTTTC
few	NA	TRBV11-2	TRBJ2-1	CASSLGTRLSDEQFF	TGTGCCAGCAGCTTAGGCACGAGGTTATCGGATGAGCAGTTCTTC
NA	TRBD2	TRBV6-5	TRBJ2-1	CASSYLLSGAYNEQFF	TGTGCCAGCAGTTACCTTTTGAGCGGGGCTTACAATGAGCAGTTCTTC
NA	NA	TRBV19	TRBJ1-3	CASSIGQRNTIYF	TGTGCCAGTAGTATTGGGCAGCGAAACACCATATATTTT
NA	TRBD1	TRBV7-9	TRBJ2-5	CASSLQRNRGQETQYF	TGTGCCAGCAGCCTACAACGTAACAGGGGTCAAGAGACCCAGTACTTC
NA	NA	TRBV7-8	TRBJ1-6	CASSVWPNSPLHF	TGTGCCAGCAGCGTGTGGCCGAATTCACCCCTCCACTTT
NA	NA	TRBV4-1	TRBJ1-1	CASSQDMTTEAFF	TGCGCCAGCAGCCAAGATATGACTACTGAAGCTTTCTTT
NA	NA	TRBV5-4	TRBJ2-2	CASSLEQNLNTGELFF	TGTGCCAGCAGCTTGGAACAGAACTTAAACACCGGGGAGCTGTTTTTT
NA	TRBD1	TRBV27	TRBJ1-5	CASSLLGTGAGQPQHF	TGTGCCAGCAGTTTACTTGGGACAGGGGCTGGTCAGCCCCAGCATTTT
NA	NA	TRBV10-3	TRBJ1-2	CAISELTRGWTF	TGTGCCATCAGTGAGCTCACACGGGGGTGGACCTTC
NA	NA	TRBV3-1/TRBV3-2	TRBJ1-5	CASSPNQRDQPQHF	TGTGCCAGCAGCCCGAATCAGAGGGATCAGCCCCAGCATTTT